One and the same sample provided the 32 T cell receptor beta chains below, sequenced in a study of cytomegalovirus exposure and HLA in healthy donors. Primers for the PCR totalled 60 Vbeta and 13 Jbeta. TCRdb's table, derived via immunoSEQ multiplex PCR, lists solely in-frame clones and lacks some. The sample records approximately 70,000 clones, roughly 72% being singletons. What was sequenced was PBMCs. The origin of the receptors is a man in his fifties in good health and CMV-seronegative.

V gene TRBV28 combines with J gene TRBJ1-1; 7 bases are shared with TRBD1. The CDR3 consists of 15 residues. Looked up from germline, CDR1 is MDHEN and CDR2 is SYDVKM. V lost 3 bases and J lost 7; bases outside the gene matches: 11. The CDR3 spells CASSFDRVTGGEAFF. The CDR3 DNA sequence: TGTGCCAGCAGTTTCGACAGGGTAACGGGCGGTGAAGCTTTCTTT.

The table lists this clone with a count of one. This sequence joins TRBV10-2 and TRBJ2-1; 7 bases align to TRBD2. The CDR3 runs to 15 residues. CDR1 and CDR2 from the germline V gene are WSHSY and SAAADI. V shed 2 bases, J shed 5 bases, and the junction held 6 bases outside the gene matches. CDR3 loop: CASSESGKNHNEQFF. The CDR3 region has the DNA TGCGCCAGCAGTGAGAGCGGGAAAAACCACAATGAGCAGTTCTTC.

The chain has TRBV4-2 and TRBJ2-1, with TRBD2 matching over 8 bases. This CDR3 comprises 17 residues. The germline V gene encodes CDR1 LGHNA and CDR2 YNFKEQ. V trimming: 2 bases; J trimming: 0 bases; junction bases outside the gene matches: 6. The CDR3 is CASSQRFSGDSYNEQFF. The DNA for the CDR3 is TGTGCCAGCAGCCAACGATTTAGCGGGGACTCCTACAATGAGCAGTTCTTC.

This clone was counted between two and nine times. The chain recombines TRBV2 with TRBJ1-5; 10 bases match TRBD1. CDR3 length: 15 residues. With 6 bases clipped from V and 7 bases from J, the junction kept 9 bases outside the gene matches. Germline V lookup: CDR1 SNHLY, CDR2 FYNNEI. In DNA, the CDR3 is TGTGCCAGCAGCTCGGACAGGGGGGATTTACAGCCCCAGCATTTT. It is translated as CASSSDRGDLQPQHF.

The chain uses TRBV5-6 and TRBJ2-7, with TRBD2 matching 9 bases. Trimming cost V 2 bases and J 1 base; bases outside gene matches: 4. CDR3 size: 15 residues. CDR1 SGHDT and CDR2 YYEEEE come from the germline V gene. Here the CDR3 reads CASSFQAGGSYEQYF. In nucleotides, the CDR3 is TGTGCCAGCAGCTTTCAAGCGGGAGGTTCCTACGAGCAGTACTTC.

The chain combines TRBV30 with TRBJ2-2; D is perhaps TRBD2 (5 bases). Germline lookup yields CDR1 GTSNPN and CDR2 SVGIG (reference sequence). V lost 3 bases and J lost 4, with 9 bases in between. The CDR3 is 13 amino acids. In DNA form, the CDR3 reads TGTGCCTGGAGAGCGGCTAGCACCGGGGAGCTGTTTTTT. It specifies CAWRAASTGELFF.

The chain uses TRBV18 and TRBJ2-3; 8 bases match TRBD1. J was trimmed by 5 bases and V by 6 bases; bases with no gene match: 13. The CDR3 extends over 16 amino acids. Germline lookup yields CDR1 KGHSH and CDR2 LQKENI. Written as DNA, the CDR3 is TGTGCCAGCTCCTATAGACAGGGGACGTCAAAAGATACGCAGTATTTT. Translation gives CASSYRQGTSKDTQYF.

This rearrangement joins TRBV27 to TRBJ1-1; 11 bases are shared with TRBD1. J lost 10 bases, V lost 8 bases, and 6 bases had no gene match. This CDR3 is 12 amino acids long. Looked up from germline, CDR1 is MNHEY and CDR2 is SMNVEV (reference sequence). The CDR3 DNA is TGTGCCAGCCAGGGACAGGGGGGGAGAGCTTTCTTT. It yields the protein CASQGQGGRAFF.

The rearrangement joins TRBV6-1 to TRBJ1-2; TRBD1 might be the D (6 bases). V dropped 0 bases and J dropped 1 base, with 12 bases sitting between them. The germline V gene has CDR1 MNHNS and CDR2 SASEGT. The CDR3 contains 16 residues. DNA for the CDR3: TGTGCCAGCAGTGAAGCGATGACAGGTATTAACTATGGCTACACCTTC. Protein: CASSEAMTGINYGYTF.

This clone was counted between two and nine times. The chain couples TRBV7-2 to TRBJ2-3, with 7 bases matching TRBD1. Losses at the gene ends were 3 bases for V and 1 base for J; bases not matched to a gene: 1. Germline loops: CDR1 SGHTA, CDR2 FQGNSA. The CDR3 runs to 14 residues. CDR3 sequence (DNA): TGTGCCAGCAGCTTTGGACAGGGCACAGATACGCAGTATTTT. This encodes CASSFGQGTDTQYF. Full variable domain (rest looked up from reference TRBV7-2 and TRBJ2-3): GAGVSQSPSNKVTEKGKDVELRCDPISGHTALYWYRQSLGQGLEFLIYFQGNSAPDKSGLPSDRFSAERTGGSVSTLTIQRTQQEDSAVYLCASSFGQGTDTQYFGPGTRLTVL.

The chain links TRBV4-1 to TRBJ2-7; D is possibly TRBD1 (5 bases). Looked up from germline, CDR1 is MGHRA and CDR2 is YSYEKL. There are 16 residues in the CDR3. The germline V and J ends were trimmed by 4 bases and 0 bases, with 16 bases remaining between them. The CDR3 spells CASSLTTDSSSYEQYF. Here the CDR3 DNA reads TGCGCCAGCAGCCTTACGACAGACTCGTCCTCCTACGAGCAGTACTTC.

The rearrangement uses TRBV7-9 and TRBJ1-2; TRBD1 agrees at 7 bases. The junction had 4 bases not matched to a gene; V was cut back by 5 bases and J by 7 bases. This CDR3 spans 12 amino acids. Germline assignment: CDR1 SEHNR and CDR2 FQNEAQ (reference sequence). CDR3 in DNA: TGTGCCAGCAGCCAGACAGGGTTTGGCTACACCTTC. Its protein product is CASSQTGFGYTF.

CDR3: CASSRTISTDTQYF. The CDR3 DNA reads TGTGCCAGCAGCAGGACAATCAGCACAGATACGCAGTATTTT. The genes are TRBV13 and TRBJ2-3, with D perhaps TRBD1 (5 bases). The CDR3 sequence is 14 residues long. V was shortened by 5 bases and J by 0 bases, with 9 bases between the two germline ends. Germline V lookup: CDR1 PRHDT, CDR2 FYEKMQ (reference sequence).

The chain carries TRBV29-1 and TRBJ2-7; D remains ambiguous. Germline V gene data show CDR1 as SQVTM and CDR2 as ANQGSEA. The CDR3 is made up of 13 amino acids. V was trimmed by 0 bases and J by 4 bases, leaving 10 bases between them. The CDR3, as DNA: TGCAGCGTTGAAGAGGATAACAGTTACGAGCAGTACTTC. It codes for CSVEEDNSYEQYF.

The genes are TRBV6-5 and TRBJ1-1; D may be TRBD1 (6 bases). CDR3 length equals 15 residues. Germline V gives CDR1 MNHEY, CDR2 SVGAGI. The V gene lost 2 bases and the J gene lost 0 bases, with 10 bases spanning the gap. In DNA, the CDR3 is TGTGCCAGCAGTTACGGAAGACAGGTGAACACTGAAGCTTTCTTT. Protein sequence: CASSYGRQVNTEAFF.

This chain joins TRBV7-2 and TRBJ1-2, with no clear D. V was trimmed by 1 base and J by 2 bases, leaving 8 bases between them. CDR1 and CDR2 (germline): SGHTA, FQGNSA. CDR3 length: 14 amino acids. The CDR3 nucleotides are TGTGCCAGCAGCTTAGTAACGGGAAACTATGGCTACACCTTC. It specifies CASSLVTGNYGYTF. The whole variable domain, filled in from reference TRBV7-2 and TRBJ1-2, reads GAGVSQSPSNKVTEKGKDVELRCDPISGHTALYWYRQSLGQGLEFLIYFQGNSAPDKSGLPSDRFSAERTGGSVSTLTIQRTQQEDSAVYLCASSLVTGNYGYTFGSGTRLTVV.

This clone has just a few counts. J is TRBJ1-2 and V is TRBV30; D is perhaps TRBD1 (6 bases). The CDR3 is 13 residues long. The V end lost 3 bases, the J end lost 6 bases, and 14 bases lay between the germline ends. Germline lookup yields CDR1 GTSNPN and CDR2 SVGIG (reference sequence). The CDR3 region is CAWSINDRNGYTF. For the CDR3, the DNA is TGTGCCTGGAGCATAAATGACAGGAATGGCTACACCTTC.

The rearrangement joins TRBV5-6 to TRBJ1-1; TRBD1 matches 7 bases. The length of the CDR3 is 16 residues. V lost 0 bases, J lost 5 bases, and 10 bases stayed unmatched. In germline, CDR1 is SGHDT, CDR2 YYEEEE. The CDR3 bases are TGTGCCAGCAGCTTGGGACAGGGAGGTAGGAAAACTGAAGCTTTCTTT. This gives the protein CASSLGQGGRKTEAFF. Looking up the rest from reference TRBV5-6 and TRBJ1-1 gives the full variable domain: DAGVTQSPTHLIKTRGQQVTLRCSPKSGHDTVSWYQQALGQGPQFIFQYYEEEERQRGNFPDRFSGHQFPNYSSELNVNALLLGDSALYLCASSLGQGGRKTEAFFGQGTRLTVV.

The rearrangement links TRBV11-3 to TRBJ1-1; TRBD1 matches at 8 bases. Germline-derived CDR1 and CDR2 are SGHNT and YENEEA. V trimming: 1 base; J trimming: 5 bases; junction bases outside the gene matches: 6. This CDR3 is built from 15 residues. In DNA form, the CDR3 reads TGTGCCAGCAGCTTAGGACAGGGGAGGAATACTGAAGCTTTCTTT. Encoded protein: CASSLGQGRNTEAFF.

The genes are TRBV2 and TRBJ2-5; 9 nucleotides agree with TRBD1. CDR1 is SNHLY and CDR2 is FYNNEI in the germline V gene. The CDR3 length is 15 residues. V gave up 6 bases and J gave up 8 bases; unmatched junction bases: 13. The CDR3 bases are TGTGCCAGCAGGCTCCCCGGGACAGGGTTTCGAACCCAGTACTTC. Its translation: CASRLPGTGFRTQYF.

This clone was found a few times. The rearrangement links TRBV27 to TRBJ1-1; D might be TRBD1 (5 bases). The CDR3 sequence is 15 residues long. V dropped 0 bases and J dropped 7 bases, with 15 bases sitting between them. Germline CDR1 MNHEY, CDR2 SMNVEV (reference sequence). The CDR3 spells CASSLSSRDGHEAFF. The CDR3 bases are TGTGCCAGCAGTTTATCATCGCGGGACGGCCATGAAGCTTTCTTT.

The chain couples TRBV28 to TRBJ1-5, with 8 bases matching TRBD1. With V trimmed by 2 bases and J by 6 bases, 3 bases remained unmatched. The germline V gene encodes CDR1 MDHEN and CDR2 SYDVKM. This CDR3 comprises 14 residues. In DNA form, the CDR3 reads TGTGCCAGCAGTTTACAGGGGGCCGCTCAGCCCCAGCATTTT. This translates into CASSLQGAAQPQHF.

The sample holds one count of this clone. CDR3 region: CASSENSRNEKLFF. Here the CDR3 DNA reads TGTGCCAGCAGTGAAAACAGCAGAAATGAAAAACTGTTTTTT. The V call is TRBV2, the J call TRBJ1-4; unclear D gene. The CDR3 runs to 14 residues. Germline V gene lookup returns CDR1 SNHLY and CDR2 FYNNEI. Between the trimmed V and J ends, which lost 2 bases and 5 bases, there was a span of 9 bases.

This rearrangement joins TRBV4-3 to TRBJ1-5, with D perhaps matching TRBD2 (5 bases). The J call may be wrong; the DNA end is better matched by TRBJ2-3. This CDR3 has 15 residues. Per the germline V gene, CDR1 is LGHNA and CDR2 is YSLEER. Here the CDR3 DNA reads TGCGCCAGCAGCCAAGACCAGGCTAGCAATCAGCCCCAGTATTTT. Its protein is CASSQDQASNQPQYF.

This clone was recorded once. The chain has TRBV11-2 and TRBJ1-1, with D unresolved. The length of the CDR3 is 14 residues. Germline lookup yields CDR1 SGHAT and CDR2 FQNNGV. V dropped 3 bases and J dropped 0 bases, with 8 bases sitting between them. DNA of the CDR3: TGTGCCAGCAGCTTCGGGTCAATGAACACTGAAGCTTTCTTT. It translates to CASSFGSMNTEAFF.

On this clone itself: Its ends do not fully match the called genes, so a read error is possible. V usage is TRBV5-4 and J usage is TRBJ2-2; TRBD2 aligns across 7 bases. The CDR3 runs 17 residues. From germline, CDR1 is SGHNT and CDR2 YYREEE (reference sequence). CDR3 residues: CVSSPSLGGGNTGELFF. CDR3 in DNA: TGTGTCAGCAGCCCCAGTTTGGGCGGGGGGAACACCGGGGAGCTGTTTTTT. Together with reference TRBV5-4 and TRBJ2-2, the CDR3 gives the full variable domain: ETGVTQSPTHLIKTRGQQVTLRCSSQSGHNTVSWYQQALGQGPQFIFQYYREEENGRGNFPPRFSGLQFPNYSSELNVNALELDDSALYLCVSSPSLGGGNTGELFFGEGSRLTVL.

The genes are TRBV6-6 and TRBJ1-5; D is undetermined. This CDR3 has 16 residues. Trimming removed 10 bases at V and 6 bases at J, with 25 bases between. Germline V gene data show CDR1 as MNHNY and CDR2 as SVGAGI (reference sequence). DNA of the CDR3: TGTGCCACCTCCTACGTTAGCGGGTACCGGCTTCAGCCCCAGCATTTT. It is translated as CATSYVSGYRLQPQHF.

This clone was counted once. The V gene is TRBV7-8, the J gene TRBJ2-7; D call uncertain. This CDR3 has 14 amino acids. Germline lookup yields CDR1 SGHVS and CDR2 FQNEAQ. Trimming removed 0 bases at V and 1 base at J, with 7 bases between. The DNA for the CDR3 is TGTGCCAGCAGCTTAGCCCGACTTTCCTACGAGCAGTACTTC. Residues: CASSLARLSYEQYF.

The chain employs TRBV13 and TRBJ2-2, with D unresolved. Trimming took 5 bases from V and 0 from J, leaving 13 bases between them. Germline V gene data show CDR1 as PRHDT and CDR2 as FYEKMQ (reference sequence). This CDR3 is 16 amino acids long. In DNA, the CDR3 is TGTGCCAGCAGCCCCGGAAGGCGGACGAACACCGGGGAGCTGTTTTTT. It yields the protein CASSPGRRTNTGELFF. Supplemented by reference TRBV13 and TRBJ2-2, the full variable domain reads AAGVIQSPRHLIKEKRETATLKCYPIPRHDTVYWYQQGPGQDPQFLISFYEKMQSDKGSIPDRFSAQQFSDYHSELNMSSLELGDSALYFCASSPGRRTNTGELFFGEGSRLTVL.

V gene TRBV5-1 combines with J gene TRBJ2-3, with 8 bases fitting TRBD2. V trimming: 4 bases; J trimming: 1 base; junction bases outside the gene matches: 5. The CDR3 totals 15 residues. Looked up from germline, CDR1 is SGHRS and CDR2 is YFSETQ. Here the CDR3 reads CASSTGLAGTDTQYF. CDR3 sequence (DNA): TGCGCCAGCAGCACCGGACTAGCAGGCACAGATACGCAGTATTTT.

This clone was seen a single time. The chain recombines TRBV4-1 with TRBJ2-1, with D tentatively TRBD2 (6 bases). The CDR3 contains 13 residues. CDR1 is MGHRA and CDR2 is YSYEKL in the germline V gene. Trimming took off 4 bases at V and 9 bases at J, with 13 bases between the two ends. The DNA for the CDR3 is TGCGCCAGCAGCCTTCAAGGGAGGAGTGAGCAGTTCTTC. Amino acid sequence: CASSLQGRSEQFF.

This chain connects TRBV2 to TRBJ1-3; D may be TRBD1 (5 bases). Germline CDR1 reads SNHLY; CDR2 reads FYNNEI. Trimming pared 1 base from V and 1 base from J, leaving 8 bases between. This CDR3 has 15 amino acids. The CDR3 loop is CASSEVRTSGNTIYF. In nucleotides, the CDR3 is TGTGCCAGCAGTGAAGTTAGGACATCTGGAAACACCATATATTTT.